The 31 T cell receptor beta chains below were found in one sample sequenced in a study of blood T cell repertoires in COVID-19. Some clones are missing from TCRdb's copy, which holds only in-frame ones; the method was immunoSEQ multiplex PCR. The profile shows more than 95,000 clones, approximately 83% of them singletons. Material: peripheral blood. Source of these receptors: a man aged 50-60 years with acute or convalescent COVID-19.

Only one count was recorded for this clone. This chain joins TRBV11-3 and TRBJ1-3; D is unresolved. Germline CDR1 SGHNT, CDR2 YENEEA. The germline V and J ends were trimmed by 2 bases and 0 bases, with 20 bases remaining between them. The CDR3 has 19 residues. The CDR3 loop is CASSLSREARRSSGNTIYF. The CDR3 DNA follows: TGTGCCAGCAGCTTATCGAGAGAGGCCAGACGGAGCTCTGGAAACACCATATATTTT.

The chain is built from TRBV3-1 (or the pseudogene TRBV3-2) and TRBJ2-1; D is perhaps TRBD1 (6 bases). The germline V gene has CDR1 LGHDT and CDR2 YNNKEL (reference sequence). With 0 bases removed from V and 1 base from J, the gap between germline ends came to 13 bases. The CDR3 is 17 amino acids. The DNA for the CDR3 is TGTGCCAGCAGCCAAGATGGTGGCAGGGGTTCCTACAATGAGCAGTTCTTC. As protein: CASSQDGGRGSYNEQFF.

The DNA of the CDR3 is TGTGCCAGCAGCCCCGTGAGGGAATCTCCGACCCAGTACTTC. This encodes CASSPVRESPTQYF. The chain has TRBV13 and TRBJ2-5; D may be TRBD2 (5 bases). Trimming stripped 5 bases from V and 7 bases from J, with 17 bases between. Germline V CDR1 and CDR2: PRHDT, FYEKMQ (reference sequence). This CDR3 is 14 amino acids long.

The CDR3 region has the DNA TGCGCCAGCAGCCAAGTGGGCCCCTACGAGCAGTACTTC. This translates into CASSQVGPYEQYF. The chain employs TRBV4-1 and TRBJ2-7; no definite D call. Trimming took off 1 base at V and 2 bases at J, with 6 bases between the two ends. CDR1 is MGHRA and CDR2 is YSYEKL in the germline V gene. This CDR3 is 13 amino acids long.

This chain links TRBV7-8 with TRBJ1-2; 9 nucleotides align to TRBD1. Germline CDR1 reads SGHVS; CDR2 reads FQNEAQ. The CDR3 has 14 amino acids. Losses at the gene ends were 4 bases for V and 7 bases for J; bases not matched to a gene: 7. The DNA for the CDR3 is TGTGCCAGCAGCTCTAAGGACAGGGGATTTGGCTACACCTTC. It specifies CASSSKDRGFGYTF.

V gene TRBV11-2 combines with J gene TRBJ2-7, with D hard to call. CDR1 SGHAT and CDR2 FQNNGV come from the germline V gene. The germline V and J ends were trimmed by 1 base and 0 bases, with 10 bases remaining between them. CDR3 length equals 15 residues. The CDR3, as DNA: TGTGCCAGCAGCTTAGCTCAGGCAAGCTCCTACGAGCAGTACTTC. Translating gives CASSLAQASSYEQYF.

The V gene is TRBV13, the J gene TRBJ2-3; no definite D call. CDR1 PRHDT and CDR2 FYEKMQ come from the germline V gene (reference sequence). Between the trimmed V and J ends, which lost 8 bases and 4 bases, there was a span of 4 bases. This CDR3 is built from 10 residues. CDR3 in amino acids: CASESDTQYF. The CDR3 nucleotides read TGTGCCAGCGAGTCAGATACGCAGTATTTT. Drawing the rest from reference TRBV13 and TRBJ2-3, the complete variable domain is AAGVIQSPRHLIKEKRETATLKCYPIPRHDTVYWYQQGPGQDPQFLISFYEKMQSDKGSIPDRFSAQQFSDYHSELNMSSLELGDSALYFCASESDTQYFGPGTRLTVL.

CDR3 loop: CASSQDQGAYYGYTF. Here the CDR3 DNA reads TGCGCCAGCAGCCAAGATCAGGGGGCCTACTATGGCTACACCTTC. The rearrangement joins TRBV4-1 to TRBJ1-2, with 8 bases lining up with TRBD1. This CDR3 comprises 15 residues. Germline trimming cut 0 bases from V and 3 bases from J; bases unmatched to any gene: 3. The germline V gene has CDR1 MGHRA and CDR2 YSYEKL.

V is TRBV10-3 and J is TRBJ2-5, with D possibly being TRBD1 (5 bases). The CDR3 runs 15 residues. CDR1 is ENHRY and CDR2 is SYGVKD in the germline V gene. Between the trimmed V and J ends, which lost 4 bases and 4 bases, there was a span of 16 bases. The CDR3 reads CAISGGPQSIETQYF. The CDR3, as DNA: TGTGCCATCAGTGGGGGCCCGCAGAGCATAGAGACCCAGTACTTC.

V and J are TRBV19 and TRBJ2-1; 8 bases agree with TRBD1. Per the germline V gene, CDR1 is LNHDA and CDR2 is SQIVND (reference sequence). Trimming cost V 9 bases and J 0 bases; bases outside gene matches: 4. The CDR3 totals 14 residues. The CDR3 nucleotides read TGTGCCAGCAAAGACAGGGGCTCCTACAATGAGCAGTTCTTC. It specifies CASKDRGSYNEQFF.

V and J are TRBV2 and TRBJ2-7; weak D call: TRBD1 (6 bases). CDR3 size: 14 residues. Trimming removed 1 base at V and 5 bases at J, with 12 bases between. CDR1 and CDR2 from the germline V gene are SNHLY and FYNNEI. The CDR3 nucleotides read TGTGCCAGCAGTGAAGACAGGGAGATCGACGAGCAGTACTTC. Protein: CASSEDREIDEQYF. Full variable domain (rest looked up from reference TRBV2 and TRBJ2-7): EPEVTQTPSHQVTQMGQEVILRCVPISNHLYFYWYRQILGQKVEFLVSFYNNEISEKSEIFDDQFSVERPDGSNFTLKIRSTKLEDSAMYFCASSEDREIDEQYFGPGTRLTVT.

The chain joins TRBV2 to TRBJ2-5, with 7 positions matching TRBD1. The length of the CDR3 is 14 residues. The germline V gene encodes CDR1 SNHLY and CDR2 FYNNEI. The junction had 9 bases not matched to a gene; V was cut back by 4 bases and J by 7 bases. The CDR3 loop is CASSVPGAGGTQYF. CDR3 bases: TGTGCCAGCAGTGTACCTGGAGCAGGGGGGACCCAGTACTTC.

The V and J genes are TRBV12-5 and TRBJ2-7, with TRBD1 matching over 10 bases. V lost 5 bases, J lost 7 bases, and 5 bases stayed unmatched. CDR3 length: 13 residues. Germline-derived CDR1 and CDR2 are LGHNT and FRNRAP. DNA for the CDR3: TGTGCTAGTGGTCTACCGGGACAGGGGGAGCAGTACTTC. Encoded protein: CASGLPGQGEQYF.

This clone has a handful of counts. V is TRBV6-5 and J is TRBJ1-6; D remains ambiguous. This CDR3 spans 15 amino acids. Germline lookup yields CDR1 MNHEY and CDR2 SVGAGI. V was clipped by 5 bases and J by 4 bases, with 12 bases between them. As DNA, the CDR3 is TGTGCCAGCAGTCGACTTCTTGCATATAATTCACCCCTCCACTTT. This sequence encodes CASSRLLAYNSPLHF.

V and J are TRBV4-2 and TRBJ2-5; 10 bases fit TRBD1. This CDR3 region has 16 residues. V lost 0 bases and J lost 5; bases outside the gene matches: 6. The V gene's germline CDR1 is LGHNA and CDR2 YNFKEQ. Here the CDR3 DNA reads TGTGCCAGCAGCCAAGATCTCGGACAGGGGGGGGAGACCCAGTACTTC. This translates into CASSQDLGQGGETQYF.

The CDR3 sequence: CASKRDFSTGELFF. CDR3 DNA sequence: TGTGCCAGCAAACGGGACTTTTCCACCGGGGAGCTGTTTTTT. This sequence joins TRBV6-5 and TRBJ2-2, with a weak D call TRBD2 (6 bases). Trimming removed 7 bases from V and 4 bases from J, with 13 bases in between. Germline V lookup: CDR1 MNHEY, CDR2 SVGAGI. This CDR3 spans 14 amino acids.

V and J are TRBV6-5 and TRBJ2-5; D is possibly TRBD1 (5 bases). CDR1 and CDR2 (germline): MNHEY, SVGAGI. The V end was cut by 6 bases, the J end by 1 base, with 12 bases between. CDR3 size: 14 residues. The chain's CDR3 is CASRDLQAQETQYF. CDR3 bases: TGTGCCAGCAGGGATCTACAGGCCCAAGAGACCCAGTACTTC.

Remarks on this clone: The junction does not match germline at one end; this may be a read error. The rearrangement joins TRBV20-1 to TRBJ1-1, with D tentatively TRBD1 (5 bases). CDR3 length: 10 residues. The germline CDR1 and CDR2 sequences are DFQATT and SNEGSKA (reference sequence). The CDR3 protein is CSAREMQGNF. The CDR3, as DNA: TGCAGTGCTAGAGAGATGCAGGGTAACTTT.

The chain recombines TRBV29-1 with TRBJ2-1; no clear D. V was cut by 3 bases and J by 4 bases, with 10 bases left in between. Germline V gene lookup returns CDR1 SQVTM and CDR2 ANQGSEA. The CDR3 is 13 residues long. The CDR3 loop reads CSVDGLPYNEQFF. CDR3 in DNA: TGCAGCGTTGACGGGTTGCCTTACAATGAGCAGTTCTTC.

The V gene is TRBV3-1 (or the pseudogene TRBV3-2), the J gene TRBJ1-5; no clear D gene. This CDR3 is 13 amino acids long. V lost 0 bases to trimming and J lost 11 bases, with 11 bases between them. Looked up from germline, CDR1 is LGHDT and CDR2 is YNNKEL (reference sequence). The CDR3 DNA follows: TGTGCCAGCAGCCAAGAGGTAAGGAGTGCCCAGCATTTT. This encodes CASSQEVRSAQHF.

V and J are TRBV7-2 and TRBJ1-5, with D tentatively TRBD1 (5 bases). Germline V gene sequence: CDR1 SGHTA, CDR2 FQGNSA. V was clipped by 1 base and J by 7 bases, with 14 bases between them. There are 15 residues in the CDR3. CDR3 region: CASSLVAGMNQPQHF. The CDR3 DNA reads as TGTGCCAGCAGCTTAGTGGCAGGGATGAACCAGCCCCAGCATTTT.

CDR3: CASSLAGVSDTQYF. The CDR3 DNA follows: TGTGCCAGCAGTTTGGCGGGAGTCTCAGATACGCAGTATTTT. The genes are TRBV6-5 and TRBJ2-3, with 7 bases lining up with TRBD2. There are 14 residues in the CDR3. Per the germline V gene, CDR1 is MNHEY and CDR2 is SVGAGI. J lost 4 bases, V lost 4 bases, and 5 bases had no gene match.

The V and J genes are TRBV5-1 and TRBJ2-2; 7 bases map to TRBD1. Germline V gives CDR1 SGHRS, CDR2 YFSETQ. The CDR3 length is 14 residues. The V gene end was trimmed by 5 bases and the J gene end by 4 bases; junction bases not matched to a gene: 5. The CDR3 bases are TGCGCCAGCAGGGTGGACAGGAGCACCGGGGAGCTGTTTTTT. Its protein is CASRVDRSTGELFF.

V is TRBV6-4 and J is TRBJ2-2; 10 nucleotides agree with TRBD2. Germline CDR1 MRHNA, CDR2 SNTAGT. V gave up 0 bases and J gave up 8 bases; unmatched junction bases: 9. The CDR3 totals 17 residues. The DNA of the CDR3 is TGTGCCAGCAGTGACTCGTGGCTAGCGGGGGCCGCGGGGGAGCTGTTTTTT. Its protein is CASSDSWLAGAAGELFF.

The gene calls are TRBV5-1 and TRBJ2-1; TRBD1 is a possible D gene (6 bases). CDR1 and CDR2 from the germline V gene are SGHRS and YFSETQ. The V and J ends lost 2 bases and 0 bases respectively, with 12 bases between them. The length of the CDR3 is 16 residues. In DNA, the CDR3 is TGCGCCAGCAGCTTCCGGGACACGAGCTCCTACAATGAGCAGTTCTTC. This sequence encodes CASSFRDTSSYNEQFF.

This clone was seen a few times. V usage is TRBV7-3 and J usage is TRBJ2-7, with D perhaps matching TRBD2 (6 bases). Deletions cut 1 base from V and 4 bases from J, with 14 bases between. Germline V gene sequence: CDR1 SGHTA, CDR2 FQGTGA. This CDR3 spans 15 amino acids. The CDR3 DNA is TGTGCCAGCAGCTTAATAGCGGCGGAGCGGTACGAGCAGTACTTC. The encoded protein is CASSLIAAERYEQYF.

This clone showed up just a few times. DNA for the CDR3: TGCGCCAGCAGTGAAGAACTGACAAGCAATCAGCCCCAGCATTTT. This gives the protein CASSEELTSNQPQHF. The rearrangement uses TRBV10-2 and TRBJ1-5, with D unresolved. Trimming removed 3 bases at V and 1 base at J, with 10 bases between. The CDR3 runs to 15 residues. Germline V gene lookup returns CDR1 WSHSY and CDR2 SAAADI.

The genes are TRBV27 and TRBJ1-1; D remains unclear. Trimming took off 1 base at V and 2 bases at J, with 5 bases between the two ends. In germline, CDR1 is MNHEY, CDR2 SMNVEV (reference sequence). This CDR3 has 13 residues. DNA for the CDR3: TGTGCCAGCAGTTTATTAGTAAACACTGAAGCTTTCTTT. It yields the protein CASSLLVNTEAFF.

The V and J genes are TRBV6-5 and TRBJ1-3, with D possibly matching TRBD1 (6 bases). Deletions cut 5 bases from V and 2 bases from J, with 10 bases between. CDR1 and CDR2 from the germline V gene are MNHEY and SVGAGI. The CDR3 totals 14 residues. CDR3 residues: CASSRTGTGNTIYF. CDR3 DNA: TGTGCCAGCAGTCGTACAGGGACTGGAAACACCATATATTTT.

The genes are TRBV6-5 and TRBJ1-2; a possible D gene is TRBD1 (6 bases). Germline lookup yields CDR1 MNHEY and CDR2 SVGAGI. Between the trimmed V and J ends, which lost 5 bases and 8 bases, there was a span of 15 bases. The CDR3 spans 13 residues. The CDR3 DNA is TGTGCCAGCAGTAAGAACCAGGGGTCCGGCTACACCTTC. Translating gives CASSKNQGSGYTF.

The chain uses TRBV19 and TRBJ2-1, with D possibly TRBD2 on 5 matching bases. Germline V gene data show CDR1 as LNHDA and CDR2 as SQIVND (reference sequence). Trimming stripped 3 bases from V and 6 bases from J, with 15 bases between. This CDR3 region has 15 residues. The CDR3 nucleotides are TGTGCCAGTAGTATTAGTGGGAGCTTCGGCAATGAGCAGTTCTTC. Translation gives CASSISGSFGNEQFF.